The T cell receptor beta chain described here comes from a study of metastatic and nonmetastatic thyroid tumors. About the study: Malignant and benign thyroid patients had repertoires compared in peripheral blood and tumor or nodule tissue.

TCRdb re-processed the PCR reads through MiXCR. The table records around 30,000 clones, 18% of them present only once. Not a single patient had been given any form of treatment at any point before undergoing thyroid surgery. Deletions cut 5 bases from V and 0 bases from J, with 16 bases between. Per germline, CDR1 LNHNV and CDR2 YYDKDF (reference sequence). There are 16 residues in the CDR3. In its sample, this clone was seen many times. The receptor comes from a female donor with papillary thyroid cancer or a benign thyroid nodule (not recorded which). Some clones in this sample may be carry-over from other donors' samples. The sample taken for sequencing was blood. The V and J genes are TRBV15 and TRBJ1-1, with D perhaps TRBD1 (6 bases). The CDR3 DNA reads TGTGCCACCAGCCTTTTTAAGGGGGAGATGAACACTGAAGCTTTCTTT. It is translated as CATSLFKGEMNTEAFF. Full variable domain (rest looked up from reference TRBV15 and TRBJ1-1): DAMVIQNPRYQVTQFGKPVTLSCSQTLNHNVMYWYQQKSSQAPKLLFHYYDKDFNNEADTPDNFQSRRPNTSFCFLDIRSPGLGDTAMYLCATSLFKGEMNTEAFFGQGTRLTVV.